What follows are 15 T cell receptor beta chains derived from one specimen sequenced in a study of beta chain features in type 1 diabetes. Study-wide points: Moderately but significantly shorter TCRB CDR3s were found in Type 1 diabetes patients in all four CD4+ subsets.

Sequencing targeted expressed TCRB transcripts, as all isolated RNA had been reverse transcribed. The table came from immunoSEQ multiplex PCR; TCRdb's copy has only in-frame clones and leaves some out. This repertoire shows around 100,000 clones, under 30% found once; its top ten account for around 0.5%. These TCRs' antigens remain unknown. The sequenced material came from central memory CD4+ T cells from blood. These receptors were taken from a woman under 30 with type 1 diabetes.

This chain connects TRBV7-3 to TRBJ2-6; TRBD1 might be the D (5 bases). The CDR3 covers 15 residues. Trimming stripped 2 bases from V and 4 bases from J, with 9 bases between. The V gene's germline CDR1 is SGHTA and CDR2 FQGTGA. CDR3 protein: CASSLGARGANVLTF. CDR3 bases: TGTGCCAGCAGCTTAGGGGCTCGGGGGGCCAACGTCCTGACTTTC.

A few counts support this clone. The rearrangement uses TRBV5-1 and TRBJ2-2, with 10 bases that match TRBD2. Germline assignment: CDR1 SGHRS and CDR2 YFSETQ. The J segment lost 5 bases and the V segment lost 4 bases, leaving 8 bases of the junction unmatched. The CDR3 is made up of 16 amino acids. This chain's CDR3 is CASSPLSLAGTGELFF. CDR3 in DNA: TGCGCCAGCAGCCCCCTATCACTAGCGGGGACCGGGGAGCTGTTTTTT.

The genes are TRBV6-5 and TRBJ1-3, with a weak D call TRBD1 (6 bases). Trimming pared 2 bases from V and 7 bases from J, leaving 12 bases between. This CDR3 is 14 amino acids long. The germline CDR1 and CDR2 sequences are MNHEY and SVGAGI. Written as DNA, the CDR3 is TGTGCCAGCAGTTACGGACAGAGGGGGAACACCATATATTTT. Translating it yields CASSYGQRGNTIYF.

V is TRBV2 and J is TRBJ2-7, with 14 nucleotides matching TRBD2. In germline, CDR1 is SNHLY, CDR2 FYNNEI. The CDR3 totals 14 residues. Germline trimming cut 6 bases from V and 6 bases from J; bases unmatched to any gene: 4. Written as DNA, the CDR3 is TGTGCCAGCAGGGGACTAGCGGGAGTGGGCGAGCAGTACGTC. Amino acids: CASRGLAGVGEQYV.

J is TRBJ2-1 and V is TRBV5-1, with TRBD2 matching over 12 bases. Germline lookup yields CDR1 SGHRS and CDR2 YFSETQ. The V segment lost 3 bases and the J segment 6 bases; nucleotides outside the gene matches: 4. There are 15 residues in the CDR3. The CDR3 region has the DNA TGCGCCAGCAGCTACACTAGCGGGAGGTCCAATGAGCAGTTCTTC. Protein: CASSYTSGRSNEQFF.

This clone has only a few counts. The J gene is TRBJ2-3, the V gene TRBV5-4; possibly TRBD2 for D (6 bases). In germline, CDR1 is SGHNT, CDR2 YYREEE (reference sequence). Trimming removed 4 bases at V and 3 bases at J, with 18 bases between. The CDR3 extends over 16 amino acids. Here the CDR3 reads CASSLRTNADTDTQYF. The DNA for the CDR3 is TGTGCCAGCAGCCTCCGGACTAACGCAGATACAGATACGCAGTATTTT.

The chain uses TRBV5-1 and TRBJ2-2; possible D gene TRBD1, 6 bases. Trimming pared 2 bases from V and 0 bases from J, leaving 8 bases between. The CDR3 extends over 15 amino acids. Germline loops: CDR1 SGHRS, CDR2 YFSETQ. CDR3 loop: CASSFSGANTGELFF. The CDR3 DNA sequence: TGCGCCAGCAGCTTTTCAGGGGCGAACACCGGGGAGCTGTTTTTT.

This clone has ten or more counts. The V call is TRBV6-5, the J call TRBJ2-5, with 8 positions matching TRBD1. Looked up from germline, CDR1 is MNHEY and CDR2 is SVGAGI. V gave up 6 bases and J gave up 2 bases; unmatched junction bases: 5. The CDR3 runs 14 residues. This CDR3 is CASSRGRVQETQYF. The CDR3 DNA reads as TGTGCCAGCAGCAGGGGGCGGGTACAAGAGACCCAGTACTTC.

This clone was observed a few times. The genes are TRBV30 and TRBJ1-1; D uncertain. The V and J ends lost 0 bases and 6 bases respectively, with 14 bases between them. Germline V lookup: CDR1 GTSNPN, CDR2 SVGIG (reference sequence). This CDR3 has 14 residues. The CDR3: CAWSVRAEGAEAFF. CDR3 bases: TGTGCCTGGAGTGTACGAGCGGAGGGCGCTGAAGCTTTCTTT.

The chain has TRBV11-2 and TRBJ2-1; TRBD2 matches at 10 bases. The trim removed 0 bases at V and 8 bases at J, leaving 4 bases unmatched. This CDR3 comprises 15 residues. Germline V gives CDR1 SGHAT, CDR2 FQNNGV. The CDR3 here is CASSLDLAGVHEQFF. CDR3 nucleotides: TGTGCCAGCAGCTTAGATCTAGCGGGAGTCCATGAGCAGTTCTTC.

The V and J genes are TRBV5-1 and TRBJ1-2; 7 bases are shared with TRBD1. Germline lookup yields CDR1 SGHRS and CDR2 YFSETQ. J lost 4 bases, V lost 2 bases, and 5 bases had no gene match. The CDR3 length is 14 residues. The CDR3 here is CASSFQQGSYGYTF. Written as DNA, the CDR3 is TGCGCCAGCAGCTTCCAACAGGGGTCCTATGGCTACACCTTC.

This clone was detected only a few times. The chain has TRBV7-9 and TRBJ2-5; D uncertain. This CDR3 is built from 12 residues. V shed 4 bases and J shed 5 bases, with 8 bases lying between them. Germline V CDR1 and CDR2: SEHNR, FQNEAQ (reference sequence). DNA for the CDR3: TGTGCCAGCAGCTCCGACACGGAGACCCAGTACTTC. The encoded protein is CASSSDTETQYF.

The rearrangement links TRBV19 to TRBJ2-1, with 7 bases aligning to TRBD1. The CDR3 covers 16 residues. The germline CDR1 and CDR2 sequences are LNHDA and SQIVND (reference sequence). V shed 3 bases, J shed 6 bases, and the junction held 11 bases outside the gene matches. The DNA of the CDR3 is TGTGCCAGTAGTATTCTGGTAGGGGGCGGTACCAATGAGCAGTTCTTC. Amino acids: CASSILVGGGTNEQFF. Based on the CDR3 plus reference TRBV19 and TRBJ2-1, the full variable domain is DGGITQSPKYLFRKEGQNVTLSCEQNLNHDAMYWYRQDPGQGLRLIYYSQIVNDFQKGDIAEGYSVSREKKESFPLTVTSAQKNPTAFYLCASSILVGGGTNEQFFGPGTRLTVL.

This clone has more than one count but fewer than ten. The V call is TRBV19, the J call TRBJ1-4, with a possible D match to TRBD1 (5 bases). The germline V gene has CDR1 LNHDA and CDR2 SQIVND (reference sequence). The CDR3 has 17 amino acids. Trimming stripped 6 bases from V and 2 bases from J, with 19 bases between. The CDR3 loop is CASRDGPRRGTNEKLFF. CDR3 nucleotide sequence: TGTGCCAGTAGAGATGGACCCCGGAGGGGCACTAATGAAAAACTGTTTTTT. Full variable domain (rest looked up from reference TRBV19 and TRBJ1-4): DGGITQSPKYLFRKEGQNVTLSCEQNLNHDAMYWYRQDPGQGLRLIYYSQIVNDFQKGDIAEGYSVSREKKESFPLTVTSAQKNPTAFYLCASRDGPRRGTNEKLFFGSGTQLSVL.

V and J are TRBV10-2 and TRBJ1-2; 8 bases map to TRBD1. After removal of 7 bases from V and 3 bases from J, the junction contained 10 bases not matched to a gene. This CDR3 is built from 15 residues. Germline V gene lookup returns CDR1 WSHSY and CDR2 SAAADI. The CDR3 reads CASTRTQGADYGYTF. CDR3 nucleotide sequence: TGCGCCAGCACCAGAACCCAGGGGGCAGACTATGGCTACACCTTC.